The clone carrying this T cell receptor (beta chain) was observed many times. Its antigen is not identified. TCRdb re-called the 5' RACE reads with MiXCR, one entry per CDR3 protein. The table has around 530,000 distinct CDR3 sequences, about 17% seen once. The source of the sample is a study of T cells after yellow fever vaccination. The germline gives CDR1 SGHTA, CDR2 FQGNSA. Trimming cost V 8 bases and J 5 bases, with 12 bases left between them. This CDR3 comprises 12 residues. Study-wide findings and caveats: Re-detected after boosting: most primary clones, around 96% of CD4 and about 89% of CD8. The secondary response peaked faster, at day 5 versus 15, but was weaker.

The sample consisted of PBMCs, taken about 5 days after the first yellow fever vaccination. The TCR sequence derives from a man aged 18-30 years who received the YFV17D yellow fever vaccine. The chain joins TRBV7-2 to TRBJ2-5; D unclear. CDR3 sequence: CASSPSRETQYF. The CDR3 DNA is TGTGCCAGCTCACCTTCTCGGGAGACCCAGTACTTC.